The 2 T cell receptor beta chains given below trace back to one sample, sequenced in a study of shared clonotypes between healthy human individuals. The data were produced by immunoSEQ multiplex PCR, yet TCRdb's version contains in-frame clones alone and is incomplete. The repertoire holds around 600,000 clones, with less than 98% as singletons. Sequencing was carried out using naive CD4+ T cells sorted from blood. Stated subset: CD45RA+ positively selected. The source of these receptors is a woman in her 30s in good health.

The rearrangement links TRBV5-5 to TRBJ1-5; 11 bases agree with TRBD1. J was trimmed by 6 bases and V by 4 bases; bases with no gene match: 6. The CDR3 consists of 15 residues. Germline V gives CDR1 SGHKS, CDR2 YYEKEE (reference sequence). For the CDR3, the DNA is TGTGCCAGCAGCAAGGACAGGGGGCAGGGTCAGCCCCAGCATTTT. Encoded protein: CASSKDRGQGQPQHF. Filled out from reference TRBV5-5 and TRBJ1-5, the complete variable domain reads DAGVTQSPTHLIKTRGQQVTLRCSPISGHKSVSWYQQVLGQGPQFIFQYYEKEERGRGNFPDRFSARQFPNYSSELNVNALLLGDSALYLCASSKDRGQGQPQHFGDGTRLSIL.

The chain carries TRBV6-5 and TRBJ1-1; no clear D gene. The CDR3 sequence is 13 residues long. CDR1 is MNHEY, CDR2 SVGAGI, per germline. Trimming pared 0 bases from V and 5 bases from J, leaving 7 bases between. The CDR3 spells CASSYSDKTEAFF. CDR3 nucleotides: TGTGCCAGCAGTTACTCTGACAAAACTGAAGCTTTCTTT.